These 3 T cell receptor beta chains originate from one sample sequenced in a study of neoadjuvant anti-PD-1 for oral cavity cancer. Sequencing was performed with immunoSEQ multiplex PCR; in TCRdb, only in-frame clones are kept and a portion is missing. The sample holds 75,000 to 100,000 clones, under 90% seen once. This specimen consisted of PBMCs, obtained before nivolumab (anti-PD-1) treatment. The receptors were gathered from a person between 35 and 79 years old with oral cavity squamous cell carcinoma.

This clone was recorded a few times. Written as DNA, the CDR3 is TGCGCCAGCAGCTTGGGACTAGGTGTGACCCAGTACTTC. Translation gives CASSLGLGVTQYF. The V and J genes are TRBV5-1 and TRBJ2-5; the D gene is possibly TRBD2 (6 bases). V lost 0 bases, J lost 7 bases, and 10 bases lay in between. Germline V gene sequence: CDR1 SGHRS, CDR2 YFSETQ. The CDR3 length is 13 residues.

V and J are TRBV2 and TRBJ2-5, with D maybe TRBD2 (6 bases). The germline V and J ends were trimmed by 0 bases and 7 bases, with 12 bases remaining between them. The CDR3 has 14 amino acids. The germline V gene has CDR1 SNHLY and CDR2 FYNNEI. The CDR3 nucleotides read TGTGCCAGCAGTGAAGCCCTAACCGGGGGGACCCAGTACTTC. It encodes CASSEALTGGTQYF.

The CDR3 protein is CASSLVVGGIEQYF. The DNA for the CDR3 is TGTGCCAGCAGCTTAGTCGTAGGGGGCATCGAGCAGTACTTC. The V gene is TRBV7-2, the J gene TRBJ2-7; 7 bases align to TRBD1. The germline CDR1 and CDR2 sequences are SGHTA and FQGNSA. V lost 1 base and J lost 6; bases outside the gene matches: 6. The CDR3 runs 14 residues.